The T cell receptor (beta chain) under discussion was sequenced for a study of response to subunit inactivated influenza vaccine. Study observations and caveats: Authors suggested seasonal influenza vaccinations each recruit few new T cells.

TCRdb re-called the RT-PCR reads through MiXCR, storing one row per CDR3 protein. The repertoire holds 400,000 to 650,000 distinct CDR3 sequences, approximately 7.2% seen once, with about an eighth in the top ten. This clonotype has more than one count but fewer than ten. Its target is unknown. A read error may produce the germline difference seen at one junction end. The CDR3 loop spans 10 amino acids. Germline V gene sequence: CDR1 DFQATT, CDR2 SNEGSKA (reference sequence). The chain has TRBV20-1 and TRBJ2-1; D gene unclear. The starting material was PBMCs from blood, obtained about 23 months after vaccination. The sequence came from a man between 50 and 75 years old who received an inactivated influenza vaccine. CDR3 residues: CSASRQEGSF. The CDR3 nucleotides read TGCAGTGCTAGCCGCCAGGAAGGTAGCTTC.